These 31 T cell receptor beta chains came from one sample sequenced in a study of T cell clonality in common variable immunodeficiency. The table came from immunoSEQ multiplex PCR; TCRdb's copy has only in-frame clones and leaves some out. The sample is made up of around 52,000 clones, none counted only once. The sample consisted of peripheral blood mononuclear cells. These receptors were obtained from a person aged 18-69 years in good health.

This clone was detected ten times or more. CDR3 in amino acids: CSASTQGTEAFF. The covered CDR3 bases are TGCAGTGCTAGCACACAGGGCACTGAA. The chain recombines TRBV20-1 with TRBJ1-1; D may be TRBD1 (6 bases). The read falls 3 residues short of the CDR3 end, and the missing part is taken from the germline J gene. Trimming pared 3 bases from V and 4 bases from J, leaving 9 bases between. Looked up from germline, CDR1 is DFQATT and CDR2 is SNEGSKA (reference sequence). This CDR3 has 12 residues.

This clone was detected many times. The read halts 3 residues ahead of the CDR3 end, with the missing end drawn from the germline J gene. This chain uses TRBV20-1 with TRBJ2-1; 8 bases agree with TRBD2. With 5 bases clipped from V and 2 bases from J, the junction kept 8 bases outside the gene matches. The CDR3 totals 15 residues. CDR1 is DFQATT and CDR2 is SNEGSKA in the germline V gene (reference sequence). CDR3 DNA, as far as it was read: TGCAGTGCTTATCAGCGGGAGAGGCCCTACAATGAG. Its protein is CSAYQRERPYNE. The full CDR3 is CSAYQRERPYNEQFF.

In its sample, this clone was seen a few times. With the read ending 3 residues before the CDR3 end, the germline J gene is used to fill in that end. This chain uses TRBV7-2 with TRBJ2-7; TRBD2 aligns across 9 bases. This CDR3 spans 15 amino acids. The ends lost 4 bases at V and 4 bases at J; junction bases unmatched: 8. Germline V gene sequence: CDR1 SGHTA, CDR2 FQGNSA. CDR3: CASSWTSERGYEQYF. The CDR3 bases that were read are TGTGCCAGCAGCTGGACTAGCGAGAGAGGGTACGAG.

This clone was counted at least ten times. The CDR3 is cut off 3 residues early in the read; its end comes from the germline J gene. This sequence joins TRBV6-4 and TRBJ1-1, with 7 bases that match TRBD1. Germline V lookup: CDR1 MRHNA, CDR2 SNTAGT. The CDR3 consists of 14 residues. V was pared by 4 bases and J by 5 bases, with 7 bases of the junction left unmatched. CDR3 protein: CASSVYRGSTEAFF. CDR3 DNA (partial): TGTGCCAGCAGTGTGTACAGGGGAAGTACTGAA.

This clone was picked up a small number of times. The missing CDR3 end, 3 residues past where the read stops, is filled in from the germline J gene. This rearrangement joins TRBV5-1 to TRBJ2-5; 7 bases are shared with TRBD2. The V gene's germline CDR1 is SGHRS and CDR2 YFSETQ. V gave up 4 bases and J gave up 4 bases; unmatched junction bases: 7. The length of the CDR3 is 14 residues. Here the CDR3 reads CASSGGGIRETQYF. The DNA read from the CDR3 is TGCGCCAGCAGCGGGGGGGGAATAAGAGAGACC. The whole variable domain, filled in from reference TRBV5-1 and TRBJ2-5, reads KAGVTQTPRYLIKTRGQQVTLSCSPISGHRSVSWYQQTPGQGLQFLFEYFSETQRNKGNFPGRFSGRQFSNSRSEMNVSTLELGDSALYLCASSGGGIRETQYFGPGTRLLVL.

This clone was recorded at least ten times. The read ends 3 residues shy of where the CDR3 ends; the end is completed using the germline J gene. The chain has TRBV7-6 and TRBJ2-2; 7 bases are shared with TRBD2. V lost 5 bases, J lost 2 bases, and 11 bases stayed unmatched. This CDR3 spans 17 amino acids. The germline V gene encodes CDR1 SGHVS and CDR2 FNYEAQ. The sequenced part of the CDR3 DNA is TGTGCCAGCAGCCTACGCTGGGGGGGAGGAAACACCGGGGAG. This encodes CASSLRWGGGNTGE. The whole CDR3 protein reads CASSLRWGGGNTGELFF.

This clone was recorded at least ten times. From the germline J gene comes the end of the CDR3, since the read stops 3 residues before it. J is TRBJ1-1 and V is TRBV4-2; D gene uncertain. V lost 4 bases to trimming and J lost 4 bases, with 22 bases between them. The CDR3 loop spans 17 amino acids. Germline lookup yields CDR1 LGHNA and CDR2 YNFKEQ. The sequenced part of the CDR3 DNA is TGTGCCAGCAGCCGATCGGGGTGGCAGGCCATGGGCACTGAA. Protein: CASSRSGWQAMGTE. The entire CDR3 reads CASSRSGWQAMGTEAFF.

This clone appeared many times. The read gets to within 3 residues of the CDR3 end, and the germline J gene fills in the rest. The chain is built from TRBV29-1 and TRBJ2-1; D not resolved. From germline, CDR1 is SQVTM and CDR2 ANQGSEA. V dropped 5 bases and J dropped 7 bases, with 24 bases sitting between them. The CDR3 covers 16 residues. The CDR3 bases that were read are TGCAGCGTTAGGTCCGCGGCAGCTACGGCGTGGAATGAG. This encodes CSVRSAAATAWNE. The complete CDR3 protein is CSVRSAAATAWNEQFF.

This clone was recorded at least ten times. The CDR3 loop reads CSARDPLGGGTEAFF. The part of the CDR3 DNA that was read is TGCAGTGCTAGAGATCCCCTAGGGGGGGGGACTGAA. The chain links TRBV20-1 to TRBJ1-1; TRBD1 is a possible D gene (6 bases). The observed sequence ends 3 residues before the CDR3 terminus, with the missing tail filled in from the germline J gene. The CDR3 is made up of 15 amino acids. Per the germline V gene, CDR1 is DFQATT and CDR2 is SNEGSKA (reference sequence). Trimming took 0 bases from V and 5 from J, leaving 16 bases between them.

A few counts support this clone. The read ends 3 residues before the CDR3 terminus; that terminus is restored from the germline J gene. J is TRBJ2-5 and V is TRBV11-2, with TRBD1 matching over 11 bases. V shed 0 bases and J 7 bases; nucleotides not matched to a gene: 1. This CDR3 is 14 amino acids long. Germline V lookup: CDR1 SGHAT, CDR2 FQNNGV. The part of the CDR3 DNA that was read is TGTGCCAGCAGCTTAGAAGGGACAGGGGGGACC. Amino acid sequence: CASSLEGTGGT. The entire CDR3 protein reads CASSLEGTGGTQYF.

This clone was recorded many times. Sequencing ends 3 residues short of the CDR3 end; the germline J gene provides the rest. The chain links TRBV12-3 or TRBV12-4 to TRBJ2-1; TRBD1 matches at 10 bases. This CDR3 region has 16 residues. Trimming at V came to 6 bases and at J to 7 bases, leaving 12 bases not matched to a gene. The sequenced part of the CDR3 DNA is TGTGCCAGCAGCCGTGGAGGGACAGGGGTTTTAAATGAG. Amino acids: CASSRGGTGVLNE. The full CDR3 is CASSRGGTGVLNEQFF.

This clone was counted only a few times. The CDR3 bases that were read are TGCGCCAGCAGCTTGGCCACCGGGACAGGGACGTACGAG. It yields the protein CASSLATGTGTYE. The complete CDR3 reads CASSLATGTGTYEQYF. The chain carries TRBV5-1 and TRBJ2-7, with TRBD1 matching over 9 bases. The read comes to an end 3 residues before the CDR3 does, leaving the germline J gene to fill in the end. The CDR3 is made up of 16 amino acids. Germline lookup yields CDR1 SGHRS and CDR2 YFSETQ. Trimming cost V 0 bases and J 4 bases; bases outside gene matches: 8.

This clone has at least ten counts. The read comes to an end 3 residues before the CDR3 does, leaving the germline J gene to fill in the end. The chain employs TRBV19 and TRBJ2-7; 9 bases agree with TRBD2. Germline-derived CDR1 and CDR2 are LNHDA and SQIVND (reference sequence). Trimming at V came to 1 base and at J to 0 bases, leaving 1 base not matched to a gene. The CDR3 loop spans 15 amino acids. The DNA read from the CDR3 is TGTGCCAGTAGTATAGGACTAGCGGACTCCTACGAG. Its translation: CASSIGLADSYE. The complete CDR3 protein is CASSIGLADSYEQYF.

There are many counts of this clone. The read finishes 3 residues shy of the CDR3 end, and the germline J gene is used to complete it. V gene TRBV6-2 or TRBV6-3 combines with J gene TRBJ1-1, with 7 positions matching TRBD1. The CDR3 is 13 amino acids. The V gene end was trimmed by 6 bases and the J gene end by 4 bases; junction bases not matched to a gene: 5. The germline CDR1 and CDR2 sequences are MNHEY and SVGEGT. This CDR3 reads CASRRQGITEAFF. CDR3 DNA (partial): TGTGCCAGCAGGAGACAGGGAATCACTGAA.

Many counts were recorded for this clone. With the read ending 3 residues before the CDR3 end, the germline J gene is used to fill in that end. The same CDR3 also results from other DNA sequences found in this sample. The chain combines TRBV13 with TRBJ1-1; 9 nucleotides line up with TRBD1. CDR3 length: 15 residues. Germline-derived CDR1 and CDR2 are PRHDT and FYEKMQ (reference sequence). The trim removed 7 bases at V and 3 bases at J, leaving 9 bases unmatched. This CDR3 is CASIHPGQGDTEAFF. The DNA read from the CDR3 is TGTGCCAGCATCCATCCGGGACAGGGAGACACTGAA.

Many counts were recorded for this clone. The CDR3 end lies 3 residues beyond the end of the read and is filled in from the germline J gene. V and J are TRBV10-3 and TRBJ2-2; 7 bases agree with TRBD2. This CDR3 has 14 residues. Germline loops: CDR1 ENHRY, CDR2 SYGVKD. V dropped 6 bases and J dropped 0; count of bases not matched to a gene: 1. The covered CDR3 bases are TGTGCCATCAGCGCGGGAGCGAACACCGGGGAG. As protein: CAISAGANTGE. The full CDR3 protein is CAISAGANTGELFF.

This clone was found many times. The CDR3 bases that were read are TGCGCCAGCAGCCAAGGTCCAGGGGGAATAAACATT. Protein product: CASSQGPGGINI. The full CDR3 is CASSQGPGGINIQYF. The chain recombines TRBV4-1 with TRBJ2-4; 7 bases align to TRBD1. The CDR3 end lies 3 residues beyond the end of the read and is filled in from the germline J gene. The J segment lost 6 bases and the V segment lost 1 base, leaving 6 bases of the junction unmatched. CDR3 length equals 15 residues. The germline CDR1 and CDR2 sequences are MGHRA and YSYEKL.

This clone appeared many times. From the germline J gene comes the end of the CDR3, since the read stops 3 residues before it. The chain carries TRBV19 and TRBJ2-5; D uncertain. CDR1 and CDR2 (germline): LNHDA, SQIVND (reference sequence). The CDR3 totals 13 residues. V lost 5 bases, J lost 2 bases, and 9 bases lay in between. The CDR3 loop is CASSVDIQETQYF. Partial CDR3 DNA: TGTGCCAGTAGTGTCGACATACAAGAGACC.

There are many counts of this clone. The CDR3 extends 3 residues past the end of the read, so its final part is completed from the germline J gene. V gene TRBV18 combines with J gene TRBJ1-2; 7 bases agree with TRBD1. The V gene's germline CDR1 is KGHSH and CDR2 LQKENI. Unmatched junction bases numbered 3, after V lost 2 bases and J lost 3 bases. This CDR3 is 14 amino acids long. Incomplete CDR3 DNA: TGTGCCAGCTCACCAGACAGGGAGGACTATGGC. This translates into CASSPDREDYG. The CDR3 as a whole reads CASSPDREDYGYTF.

As regards this clone: Sequencing ends 3 residues short of the CDR3 end; the germline J gene provides the rest. The chain carries TRBV5-1 and TRBJ2-1, with TRBD2 identical over 11 bases. The germline gives CDR1 SGHRS, CDR2 YFSETQ. CDR3 length equals 22 residues. Trimming took 1 base from V and 0 from J; bases not matched to a gene: 18. The sequenced part of the CDR3 DNA is TGCGCCAGCAGCTTGCGAAATAGCGGGAGGGGATTAATTATAAGCTCCTACAATGAG. Translated, it gives CASSLRNSGRGLIISSYNE. The full CDR3 protein is CASSLRNSGRGLIISSYNEQFF. Drawing the rest from reference TRBV5-1 and TRBJ2-1, the complete variable domain is KAGVTQTPRYLIKTRGQQVTLSCSPISGHRSVSWYQQTPGQGLQFLFEYFSETQRNKGNFPGRFSGRQFSNSRSEMNVSTLELGDSALYLCASSLRNSGRGLIISSYNEQFFGPGTRLTVL.

This clone was observed at least ten times. Read coverage stops 3 residues before the CDR3 terminus; the germline J gene supplies the remainder. This sequence joins TRBV28 and TRBJ1-2, with 8 bases that match TRBD1. V gave up 5 bases and J gave up 4 bases; unmatched junction bases: 6. The CDR3 has 14 amino acids. CDR1 is MDHEN, CDR2 SYDVKM, per germline. Here the CDR3 reads CASSVPGTGYGYTF. The sequenced part of the CDR3 DNA is TGTGCCAGCAGTGTCCCCGGGACAGGCTATGGC.

On this clone: The read terminates 3 residues ahead of where the CDR3 ends, so the germline J gene completes it. The chain links TRBV18 to TRBJ2-7; D is unclear. The CDR3 covers 15 residues. V lost 3 bases to trimming and J lost 1 base, with 13 bases between them. The V gene's germline CDR1 is KGHSH and CDR2 LQKENI. The DNA read from the CDR3 is TGTGCCAGCTCACCCGTAAAAACGGTTTCCTACGAG. Protein: CASSPVKTVSYE. The full CDR3 reads CASSPVKTVSYEQYF.

This clone was seen at least ten times. The CDR3 end lies 3 residues beyond the end of the read and is filled in from the germline J gene. The chain recombines TRBV11-2 with TRBJ1-5, with D tentatively TRBD1 (6 bases). Trimming removed 5 bases from V and 0 bases from J, with 8 bases in between. Germline loops: CDR1 SGHAT, CDR2 FQNNGV. This CDR3 has 14 amino acids. The CDR3 loop is CASSRTDSNQPQHF. CDR3 DNA (partial): TGTGCCAGCAGCAGGACAGATAGCAATCAGCCC.

This clone was observed at least ten times. The CDR3 extends 3 residues past the end of the read, so its final part is completed from the germline J gene. The chain links TRBV20-1 to TRBJ2-1; 13 nucleotides align to TRBD2. Germline V lookup: CDR1 DFQATT, CDR2 SNEGSKA (reference sequence). With 3 bases clipped from V and 7 bases from J, the junction kept 18 bases outside the gene matches. The CDR3 contains 19 residues. Incomplete CDR3 DNA: TGCAGTGCTAGCCAACCGCCGGGACTAGCGGGAACCTTAAGGAATGAG. It specifies CSASQPPGLAGTLRNE. The full CDR3 is CSASQPPGLAGTLRNEQFF.

This clone was recorded many times. Sequencing ends 3 residues short of the CDR3 end; the germline J gene provides the rest. This chain joins TRBV19 and TRBJ1-1; D is possibly TRBD1 (5 bases). Germline CDR1 reads LNHDA; CDR2 reads SQIVND (reference sequence). This CDR3 is built from 12 residues. V lost 7 bases and J lost 2, with 8 bases in between. Partial CDR3 DNA: TGTGCCAGTAACCAGGGCAACACTGAA. Protein sequence: CASNQGNTE. In full, the CDR3 reads CASNQGNTEAFF.

This clone has ten or more counts. The read ends 3 residues shy of where the CDR3 ends; the end is completed using the germline J gene. The chain couples TRBV28 to TRBJ2-7; either TRBD1 or TRBD2 may supply D (5 bases each). The CDR3 covers 14 residues. Germline assignment: CDR1 MDHEN and CDR2 SYDVKM. V lost 9 bases and J 0 bases, leaving 15 bases between the germline ends. The CDR3 DNA, read in part, is TGTGCCAGTCGAGGGGCCATGAGCTCCTACGAG. This translates into CASRGAMSSYE. The whole CDR3 sequence is CASRGAMSSYEQYF.

Ten or more counts support this clone. The missing CDR3 end, 3 residues past where the read stops, is filled in from the germline J gene. The V call is TRBV5-1, the J call TRBJ1-1; D might be TRBD1 (5 bases). This CDR3 contains 13 residues. Germline CDR1 SGHRS, CDR2 YFSETQ. Trimming removed 7 bases from V and 1 base from J, with 11 bases in between. CDR3 DNA, as far as it was read: TGCGCCAGCCGGAACACAGGGAACACTGAA. It translates to CASRNTGNTE. Given in full, the CDR3 is CASRNTGNTEAFF.

This clone was picked up many times. The read falls 3 residues short of the CDR3 end, and the missing part is taken from the germline J gene. The chain combines TRBV7-8 with TRBJ2-5, with D unresolved. Germline CDR1 is SGHVS and CDR2 is FQNEAQ. This CDR3 is built from 14 residues. Trimming stripped 5 bases from V and 5 bases from J, with 15 bases between. The CDR3: CASSTPPRQETQYF. Incomplete CDR3 DNA: TGTGCCAGCAGCACTCCCCCCAGGCAGGAGACC.

Many counts were recorded for this clone. The read ends 3 residues shy of where the CDR3 ends; the end is completed using the germline J gene. This chain joins TRBV11-3 and TRBJ1-1; a weak D match, TRBD1 (6 bases). The V and J ends lost 5 bases and 4 bases respectively, with 14 bases between them. CDR3 length: 14 residues. CDR1 is SGHNT and CDR2 is YENEEA in the germline V gene. The CDR3 DNA, read in part, is TGTGCCAGCAGCCTCTCCAGGGGTAGCACTGAA. The encoded protein is CASSLSRGSTE. In full, the CDR3 reads CASSLSRGSTEAFF.

In this sample, this clone turned up many times. The read terminates 3 residues ahead of where the CDR3 ends, so the germline J gene completes it. The rearrangement joins TRBV7-2 to TRBJ1-1; D gene uncertain. This CDR3 has 13 amino acids. Germline V gene data show CDR1 as SGHTA and CDR2 as FQGNSA. Trimming removed 2 bases from V and 5 bases from J, with 9 bases in between. Incomplete CDR3 DNA: TGTGCCAGCAGCTTACTTTCGCGTACTGAA. This codes for CASSLLSRTE. The whole CDR3 sequence is CASSLLSRTEAFF.

In its sample, this clone was seen many times. The CDR3 end falls 3 residues outside the read, so it is completed with the germline J gene. V gene TRBV7-3 combines with J gene TRBJ2-3, with D possibly being TRBD2 (6 bases). Per germline, CDR1 SGHTA and CDR2 FQGTGA. The CDR3 spans 15 residues. With 5 bases removed from V and 1 base from J, the gap between germline ends came to 13 bases. The CDR3 DNA, read in part, is TGTGCCAGCAGCGTCGCGGGACTCCGCACAGATACG. It is translated as CASSVAGLRTDT. The CDR3, in full, reads CASSVAGLRTDTQYF.